The sequence of this T cell receptor beta chain was determined in a study of cytomegalovirus exposure and HLA in healthy donors. Study-level information: Counted in an early data release were about 80 million unique TCRs from HLA-typed donors.

Study-wide results and caveats: Investigators reported about 160 TCR beta chains as tied to cytomegalovirus. TCR beta sequences reportedly predicted most subjects' HLA-A and HLA-B alleles accurately.

This PCR relied on a set of 60 Vbeta primers and 13 Jbeta primers. The table came from immunoSEQ multiplex PCR; TCRdb's copy has only in-frame clones and leaves some out. Of 90,000 to 120,000 clones listed, about 9.5% are singletons. Comment on this clone: Its antigen is as yet unknown.

V dropped 0 bases and J dropped 4 bases, with 11 bases sitting between them. CDR3 length: 15 amino acids. In germline, CDR1 is SGHKS, CDR2 YYEKEE (reference sequence). The source material was PBMCs. This TCR was sampled from a man between 40 and 49 years old in good health and CMV-seropositive. The chain recombines TRBV5-5 with TRBJ2-1; possibly TRBD2 for D (6 bases). The CDR3 here is CASSLEASEYNEQFF. Here the CDR3 DNA reads TGTGCCAGCAGCTTGGAGGCTAGCGAATACAATGAGCAGTTCTTC.